Listed below are T cell receptor beta chains from one sample, sequenced in a study of graft-versus-host responses after intestinal transplantation. Data came from immunoSEQ multiplex PCR; TCRdb stores just in-frame clones and leaves some out. The sample yields roughly 97,000 clones, about 90% seen once. These receptors have no known antigen. Sample: unstimulated CD4+ T cells sorted from spleen or lymph node cells, taken before intestinal transplant. These receptors came from a human donor who received an intestinal transplant. Each CDR3 is given with its conserved first and last residue. The order of the fields is clone size, D gene, V gene, J gene, CDR3 DNA, CDR3 protein. The D gene is left open where the match is weak. For some rows the clone size is stated as once, few or many, or as a class when expanded; others skip it.

>-|-|TRBV30|TRBJ2-5
TGTGGAACGGGAGTAGAGACCCAGTACTTC
CGTGVETQYF
>-|-|TRBV28|TRBJ2-3
TGTGCCAGCAGTTCTGATAATACGCAGTATTTT
CASSSDNTQYF
>-|-|TRBV6-1|TRBJ1-5
TGTGCCAGCAGTGAACTTTTTTCAGTACTGAGCAATCAGCCCCAGCATTTT
CASSELFSVLSNQPQHF
>-|TRBD1|TRBV30|TRBJ1-4
TGTGCCTGGAGTGTACTCGCGGGACAGAATGAAAAACTGTTTTTT
CAWSVLAGQNEKLFF
>-|-|TRBV2|TRBJ2-3
TGTGCCAGCAAAGAAGTGTCCCACACAGATACGCAGTATTTT
CASKEVSHTDTQYF
>-|-|TRBV6-1|TRBJ2-7
TGTGCCAGCGGGGGGACTCGGAGCTCCTACGAGCAGTACTTC
CASGGTRSSYEQYF
>-|TRBD2|TRBV4-1|TRBJ2-2
TGCGCCAGCAGCCAAGGATTAGCGGGAGTCACCGGGGAGCTGTTTTTT
CASSQGLAGVTGELFF
>-|-|TRBV19|TRBJ2-7
TGTGCCAGTAGTATCGGCTACGAGCAGTACTTC
CASSIGYEQYF
>few|-|TRBV7-3|TRBJ2-2
TGTGCCAGCAGCTTGCCGGGGCGCAACACCGGGGAGCTGTTTTTT
CASSLPGRNTGELFF
>-|TRBD2|TRBV5-5|TRBJ2-1
TGTGCCAGCAGCTTGGGTTACAGCGGGAGCAATGAGCAGTTCTTC
CASSLGYSGSNEQFF
>-|-|TRBV5-1|TRBJ1-1
TGCGCCAGCAGCTTCGGATTGGGATACGACACTGAAGCTTTCTTT
CASSFGLGYDTEAFF
>-|-|TRBV2|TRBJ1-5
TGTGCCAGCAGTGAAGGACAGGTAACTCAGCCCCAGCATTTT
CASSEGQVTQPQHF
>-|-|TRBV28|TRBJ1-2
TGTGCCAGCTCCCCCGAGTCTAAGGACTATGGCTACACCTTC
CASSPESKDYGYTF
>-|-|TRBV7-7|TRBJ1-3
TGTGCCAGCAGCTCAGGGACGGCTGGAAACACCATATATTTT
CASSSGTAGNTIYF
>few|-|TRBV7-9|TRBJ2-7
TGTGCCAGCAGCCGTGCGGTCCGTGGCTACGAGCAGTACTTC
CASSRAVRGYEQYF
>-|-|TRBV6-5|TRBJ1-2
TGTGCCAGCAGTTACACCGACACGGTTGGCTACACCTTC
CASSYTDTVGYTF
>once|-|TRBV30|TRBJ1-1
TGTGCCTGGAGTGACAGAACAAACACTGAAGCTTTCTTT
CAWSDRTNTEAFF
>-|-|TRBV5-1|TRBJ2-7
TGCGCCAGCAGCTTCTTGTACTCCTCCTACGAGCAGTACTTC
CASSFLYSSYEQYF
>-|TRBD1|TRBV18|TRBJ2-4
TGTGCCAGCTCACAGGGGGCCGGCAAAAACATTCAGTACTTC
CASSQGAGKNIQYF
>-|-|TRBV2|TRBJ1-5
TGTGCCAGCACCGCCGACGGAGGACTCAATCAGCCCCAGCATTTT
CASTADGGLNQPQHF
>-|-|TRBV6-5|TRBJ1-2
TGTGCCAGCAGCGCCGGGACACCAAACTATGGCTACACCTTC
CASSAGTPNYGYTF
>-|-|TRBV6-5|TRBJ1-1
TGTGCCAGCAGCTATACAGAGAACACTGAAGCTTTCTTT
CASSYTENTEAFF
>-|TRBD2|TRBV13|TRBJ2-1
TGTGCCAGCAGCTTCACCATCGGGACTAGCGGGAGGAATGAGCAGTTCTTC
CASSFTIGTSGRNEQFF
>-|-|TRBV6-5|TRBJ1-5
TGTGCCAGCAGTTACTCAACGACAAAGGGGAGGCAGCCCCAGCATTTT
CASSYSTTKGRQPQHF
>-|-|TRBV7-9|TRBJ2-5
TGTGCCAGCAGCTTCTCCGGGACCCATACTGCCCAAGAGACCCAGTACTTC
CASSFSGTHTAQETQYF
>-|TRBD1|TRBV6-5|TRBJ2-3
TGTGCCAGCAGTTACTACAGGGGGCTGGTCACAGATACGCAGTATTTT
CASSYYRGLVTDTQYF
>-|TRBD2|TRBV5-1|TRBJ2-3
TGCGCCAGCAGGCGGCTAGCGGGGAGCGCTAGCACAGATACGCAGTATTTT
CASRRLAGSASTDTQYF
>-|-|TRBV25-1|TRBJ2-7
TGTGCCAGCAGTACAGGACCTTTACTTCCTTCCTACGAGCAGTACTTC
CASSTGPLLPSYEQYF
>-|-|TRBV10-1|TRBJ2-1
TGCGCCAGCAGTGATGCTGTGTACAATGAGCAGTTCTTC
CASSDAVYNEQFF
>-|-|TRBV29-1|TRBJ2-7
TGCAGCGTTGGGGGGGCAGGGGCCTACGAGCAGTACTTC
CSVGGAGAYEQYF
>once|TRBD2|TRBV28|TRBJ2-7
TGTGCCAGCAGTTTCCGGGGGGAGTACGAGCAGTACTTC
CASSFRGEYEQYF
>-|TRBD1|TRBV4-1|TRBJ1-5
TGCGCCAGCAGCCAAGTGCAGGGGGCGCGGAATCAGCCCCAGCATTTT
CASSQVQGARNQPQHF
>-|-|TRBV6-5|TRBJ1-2
TGTGCCAGCAGTTACAATCGGCGGGGCTACACCTTC
CASSYNRRGYTF
>-|TRBD2|TRBV28|TRBJ2-7
TGTGCCAGCAGTTTAGGACTAGCGGGGGGCTACGAGCAGTACTTC
CASSLGLAGGYEQYF
>-|TRBD1|TRBV9|TRBJ1-2
TGTGCCAGCAGCGCTACCGGGACAGGGAGCGGCTACACCTTC
CASSATGTGSGYTF
>-|TRBD1|TRBV6-5|TRBJ1-5
TGTGCCAGCAGGCCAACAGGGGGACAGAATCAGCCCCAGCATTTT
CASRPTGGQNQPQHF
>-|-|TRBV6-4|TRBJ2-2
TGTGCCAGCAGTCAACACGGGCCTAGCAACGCGAACACCGGGGAGCTGTTTTTT
CASSQHGPSNANTGELFF
>-|TRBD2|TRBV10-3|TRBJ2-1
TGTGCCATCAGTGCGAAGCGGGAGTTTCCTGAGCAGTTCTTC
CAISAKREFPEQFF
>-|TRBD2|TRBV7-2|TRBJ2-1
TGTGCCAGCAGCTTAAGGGAGACTAGCGGGAGGGCCCCCTACAATGAGCAGTTCTTC
CASSLRETSGRAPYNEQFF
>once|TRBD1|TRBV18|TRBJ2-3
TGTGCCAGCACAACCGGGACAGGGGGTACAGATACGCAGTATTTT
CASTTGTGGTDTQYF
>-|-|TRBV18|TRBJ2-5
TGTGCCAGCTCAGCGGGGACGCGGGAGACCCAGTACTTC
CASSAGTRETQYF
>once|-|TRBV13|TRBJ2-7
TGTGCCAGCAGCTTAGGCGGGACCCTTTACGAGCAGTACTTC
CASSLGGTLYEQYF
>few|TRBD1|TRBV4-2|TRBJ2-3
TGTGCCAGCAGCGTCCGACAGGGAAGGATTACAGATACGCAGTATTTT
CASSVRQGRITDTQYF
>-|-|TRBV18|TRBJ2-5
TGTGCCAGCTCACCAGACTTGCAAGAGACCCAGTACTTC
CASSPDLQETQYF
>-|-|TRBV28|TRBJ2-1
TGTGCCACTATCTTGGGGCGGAACAATGAGCAGTTCTTC
CATILGRNNEQFF
>-|-|TRBV2|TRBJ1-2
TGTGCCAGCAGGATACAGGGTAACTATGGCTACACCTTC
CASRIQGNYGYTF
>-|-|TRBV5-1|TRBJ2-3
TGCGCCAGCAGCCGACTAACTAGCACAGATACGCAGTATTTT
CASSRLTSTDTQYF
>once|-|TRBV7-9|TRBJ1-5
TGTGCCAGCAGCCTCACAGACAATCAGCCCCAGCATTTT
CASSLTDNQPQHF
>-|-|TRBV25-1|TRBJ1-2
TGTGCCAGCAAAGGGACCGGTTCCTATGGCTACACCTTC
CASKGTGSYGYTF
>-|-|TRBV11-2|TRBJ1-1
TGTGCCAGCAGCTTAGATTTGGCCATGACTGAAGCTTTCTTT
CASSLDLAMTEAFF
>-|-|TRBV11-2|TRBJ2-5
TGTGCCAGCAGCTTAGTTTTGAGAGAGACCCAGTACTTC
CASSLVLRETQYF
>-|-|TRBV7-6|TRBJ1-1
TGTGCCACCATCCCCGAGGGAAACACTGAAGCTTTCTTT
CATIPEGNTEAFF
>-|TRBD2|TRBV11-2|TRBJ2-5
TGTGCCAGCAGCAGCGGGGACCAAGAGACCCAGTACTTC
CASSSGDQETQYF
>-|-|TRBV7-6|TRBJ2-7
TGTGCCAGCAGCTTATACAGCTACGAGCAGTACTTC
CASSLYSYEQYF
>-|-|TRBV2|TRBJ2-3
TGTGCCAGCAGGGGGCTACGGACCCAATCAGATACGCAGTATTTT
CASRGLRTQSDTQYF